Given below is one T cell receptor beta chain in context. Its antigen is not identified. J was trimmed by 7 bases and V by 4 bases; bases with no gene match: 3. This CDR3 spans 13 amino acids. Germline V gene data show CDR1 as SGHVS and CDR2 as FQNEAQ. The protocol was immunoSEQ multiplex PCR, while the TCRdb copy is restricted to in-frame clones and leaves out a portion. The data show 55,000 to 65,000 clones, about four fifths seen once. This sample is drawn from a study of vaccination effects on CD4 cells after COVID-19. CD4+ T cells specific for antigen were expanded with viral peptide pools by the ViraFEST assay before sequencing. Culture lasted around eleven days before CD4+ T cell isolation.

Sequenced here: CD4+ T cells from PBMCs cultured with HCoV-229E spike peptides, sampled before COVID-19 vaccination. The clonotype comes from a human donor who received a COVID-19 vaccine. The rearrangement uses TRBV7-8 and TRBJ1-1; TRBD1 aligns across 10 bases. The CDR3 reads CASSWGQGFEAFF. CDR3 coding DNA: TGTGCCAGCAGCTGGGGACAGGGGTTTGAAGCTTTCTTT.